The next 2 T cell receptor beta chains were all read from a single sample in a study of shared clonotypes between healthy human individuals. Produced via immunoSEQ multiplex PCR; TCRdb's table is partial and in-frame only. The sample records 2 million to 2.5 million clones, roughly 94% being singletons. Naive CD8 cells lacked CD45RO and underwent positive selection for CCR7, leaving out terminally differentiated effector memory CD45RA+ cells. Sequenced input: naive CD8+ T cells sorted from blood. Every receptor here comes from a man in his late teens or twenties in good health.

V and J are TRBV14 and TRBJ1-2, with D tentatively TRBD1 (5 bases). Per the germline V gene, CDR1 is SGHDN and CDR2 is FVKESK. V gave up 0 bases and J gave up 3 bases, with 14 bases separating them. CDR3 length: 16 residues. The CDR3 protein is CASSQEREGYDYGYTF. CDR3 nucleotides: TGTGCCAGCAGCCAAGAAAGGGAGGGGTACGACTATGGCTACACCTTC.

This rearrangement joins TRBV5-8 to TRBJ1-5; TRBD1 matches at 7 bases. CDR3 length: 17 residues. The V gene end was trimmed by 2 bases and the J gene end by 2 bases; junction bases not matched to a gene: 10. CDR1 is SGHTS and CDR2 is YDEGEE in the germline V gene. CDR3: CASSFGVTGAGNQPQHF. The DNA for the CDR3 is TGTGCCAGCAGCTTCGGGGTAACAGGGGCCGGCAATCAGCCCCAGCATTTT.